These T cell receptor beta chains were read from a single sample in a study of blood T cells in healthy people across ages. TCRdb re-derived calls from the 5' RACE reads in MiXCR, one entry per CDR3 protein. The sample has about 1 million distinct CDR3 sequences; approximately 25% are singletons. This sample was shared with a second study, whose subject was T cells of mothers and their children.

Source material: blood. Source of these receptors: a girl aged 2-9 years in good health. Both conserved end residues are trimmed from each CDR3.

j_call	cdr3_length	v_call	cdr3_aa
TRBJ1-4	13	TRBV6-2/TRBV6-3	ASSYLRQAGEKLF
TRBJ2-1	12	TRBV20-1	SVGPPGFYNEQF
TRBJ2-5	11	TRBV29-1	SVGNGDGETQY
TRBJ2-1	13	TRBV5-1	ASSTTKLSYNEQF
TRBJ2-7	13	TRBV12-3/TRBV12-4	ASRIGQSLSHEQY
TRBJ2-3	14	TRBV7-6	ASSLGSGSLWNTQY
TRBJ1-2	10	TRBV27	ATRKYGYGYT
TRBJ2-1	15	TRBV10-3	AISESPAERRYNEQF
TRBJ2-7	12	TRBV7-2	ASSSQRGDYEQY
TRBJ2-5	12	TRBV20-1	SARDRPSIETQY
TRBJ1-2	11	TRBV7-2	ASSIQGRIGYT
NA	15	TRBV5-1	ASSLTERDQASNEQF
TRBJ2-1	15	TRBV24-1	ATSDSAGTVAYNEQF
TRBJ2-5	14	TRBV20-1	SARVRGTILPETQY
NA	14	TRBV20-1	SARGLAGGNSYEQY
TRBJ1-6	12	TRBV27	ASRRDGENSPLH
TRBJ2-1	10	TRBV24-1	ATSDRYNEQF
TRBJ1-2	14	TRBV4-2	ASSQDARQGSYGYT
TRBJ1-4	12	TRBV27	ASSPTVYNEKLF
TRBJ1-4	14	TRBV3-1	ASSVLETGNGEKLF
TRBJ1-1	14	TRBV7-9	ASSSSQAPMNTEAL
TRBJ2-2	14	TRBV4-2	ASSQVGWGADGELF
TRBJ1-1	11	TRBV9	ASSVRGNTEAF
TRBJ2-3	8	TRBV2	ASHTDTQY
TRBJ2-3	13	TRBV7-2	ASSWTSGQTDTQY
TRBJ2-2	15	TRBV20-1	SARDYGRSANTGELF
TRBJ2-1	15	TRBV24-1	ATSDPHPTGVYNEQF
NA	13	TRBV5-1	ASSSPGTGVYEQY
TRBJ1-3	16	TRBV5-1	ASSLELAASISGNTIY
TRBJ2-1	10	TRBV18	ASSPSLPEQF
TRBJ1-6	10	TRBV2	ASSTWNSPLH
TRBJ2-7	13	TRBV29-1	SVVDTKHGAMEQY
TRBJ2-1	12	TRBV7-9	ASTHTGSRDEQF
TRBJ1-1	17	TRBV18	ASSPPMGQPNFVYTEAF
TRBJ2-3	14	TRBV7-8	ASSQQGLGGTDTQY
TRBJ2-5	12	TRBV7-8	ASTSRRLEETQY
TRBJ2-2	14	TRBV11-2	ASSLGLWENTGELF
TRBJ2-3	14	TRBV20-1	SASGRAEYLTDTQY
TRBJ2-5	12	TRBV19	ASSPWGEQETQY
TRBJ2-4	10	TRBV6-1	ASSETWMMFY
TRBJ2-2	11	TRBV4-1	AAGGSGTGELF
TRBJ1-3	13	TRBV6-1	ASSVTAISGNTIY
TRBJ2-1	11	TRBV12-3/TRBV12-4	ATHQTDYNEQF
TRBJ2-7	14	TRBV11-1	ASSLGLAPLNYEQY
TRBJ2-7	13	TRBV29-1	SVVTGGSRGNEQY
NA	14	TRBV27	ASTPSRERGWYEQF
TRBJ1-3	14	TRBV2	ASSEDGPDSGNTIY
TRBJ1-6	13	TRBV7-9	ASSPRDRGMSPLH
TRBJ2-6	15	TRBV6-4	ASSDSGGLSGANVLT
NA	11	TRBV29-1	SVVLSIYNEQF
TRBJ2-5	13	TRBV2	ASFGLAGVRETQY
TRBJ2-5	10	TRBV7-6	ASSLAGESEY